This T cell receptor (beta chain) was profiled in a study of T cell responses to AZD1222 COVID-19 vaccine (dated by TCRdb to about 2021). Regarding the complete study: Because spike-specific TCR depth and breadth did not differ between the two schedules, AZD1222 recipients who got a second dose at roughly 4 weeks were pooled with those who got a second dose at roughly 12 weeks. TCR sequencing was performed for fewer than 250 trial participants, of whom about 200 were given two doses of AZD1222 and about 25 were given two doses of MenACWY control vaccine. Trial participants were enrolled into age subgroups of 18-55, 56-69 and 70-plus years, which contained about 150, 27 and 61 TCR-sequenced participants, respectively.

Study-wide findings and limitations: Participants were mostly white British and included more females than males, and it was suggested by the authors that clonal diversity may have been underestimated. Reportedly, almost half of the unique spike-specific TCRs recognized epitopes lying outside the regions that are mutated in the B.1.351 and B.1.1.7 variants. After two AZD1222 doses, both the breadth and the depth of spike-specific TCRs were significantly higher than at day 0 and than in MenACWY recipients. The whole spike protein was spanned by vaccine-associated CD4 TCRs, and dominant responses were seen in regions 160-218 and 743-854. No day 14 peak-response samples were available, so repertoires were characterized only after the peak T cell response. The 56-69-year group was small, and its depth increase did not reach significance, likely because of low power. Only five or six AZD1222 recipients were SARS-CoV-2 seropositive at baseline, limiting conclusions about previously exposed vaccinees.

The time point label for this specimen denotes: baseline before first vaccination. Samples from vaccinated people were obtained from the UK trials COV001 and COV002, which included a single-blind randomized controlled phase 2/3 trial of AZD1222 (ChAdOx1 nCoV-19) in healthy adults. For TCRbeta chain sequencing, PBMC samples were collected from trial participants at day 0 and at day 28 after the second dose. This clone is categorized as medium-sized (0.01 to 0.1%). It has no known antigen specificity. One base away there is no much larger clone; base qualities are not given. From its cysteine to its phenylalanine, the CDR3 spans 16 amino acids. Only CDR3 DNA remains: 48 bases, in frame from the first base. Sequences LGHNA (CDR1) and YNFKEQ (CDR2) are obtained from the germline V gene. V is cut back by 0 bases and J by 4 bases, with 8 bases in the junction unmatched. The CDR3 regions of human TCRbeta chains were analyzed by immunosequencing. On the study's bioinformatics: TCRs in the repertoires were compared against a reference library of SARS-CoV-2-specific TCRs that had been generated with the MIRA antigen-specificity platform. Breadth was defined as the fraction of unique TCRs that were SARS-CoV-2-associated. Depth was defined as the fraction of total T cells that were SARS-CoV-2-associated. Using the MIRA data, each spike-specific TCR was assigned both to the spike region to which the TCR was reactive and to a CD4 or CD8 class. Log10-transformed breadth and depth values were compared by one-way ANOVA with Sidak's multiple comparisons tests. TCRdb re-hosts the immuneACCESS table, in-frame sequences only. Its copies lack some clones; in the studies checked, an unresolved V gene accounts for under half of them, and the cause for the rest is not known. The V and J calls and clone size were taken over from that table, and D and trimming were inferred from the DNA. This sample holds about 120,000 clones; 88% were observed only once. The ten largest clones add up to 5% to 6% of the sample.

The rearrangement combines TRBV4-2 with TRBJ2-7, and 8 bases in between align with TRBD2. The sequence came from an adult in good health. The material was peripheral blood, obtained on day 0 of AZD1222 vaccination. Read as DNA, the sequence is TGTGCCAGCAGCCAAGAATCGGGGGGGTACTTTTACGAGCAGTACTTC. Its amino acids are CASSQESGGYFYEQYF.